This T cell receptor beta chain was profiled in a study of CD8+ T cells in alopecia areata. Study-level background: Patients in the treated group were given tofacitinib by mouth, 5 to 10 mg twice a day. Points from the study as a whole: Scalp samples also yield sequences of resident alphabeta T cells from normal skin.

Collected material from alopecia areata patients comprised lesional scalp punch biopsies and peripheral blood. Details on this clone: What it binds is not known.

Germline-derived CDR1 and CDR2 are LNHDA and SQIVND (reference sequence). With 5 bases clipped from V and 1 base from J, the junction kept 14 bases outside the gene matches. The CDR3 is made up of 17 amino acids. Extracted RNA was reverse transcribed, and the resulting cDNA served as sequencing template. Generated by immunoSEQ multiplex PCR, the TCRdb table keeps only in-frame clones and is missing some. Of roughly 150,000 clones in the sample, approximately 87% were seen once. The V call is TRBV19, the J call TRBJ2-7; 7 bases line up with TRBD1. The TCR comes from a human donor with alopecia areata. Sequenced material: CD8+ T cells sorted from blood, taken at week 0. CDR3 sequence (DNA): TGTGCCAGTAGTGCATCGACAGGGATGATTTGGTCCTACGAGCAGTACTTC. As protein: CASSASTGMIWSYEQYF. Looking up the rest from reference TRBV19 and TRBJ2-7 gives the full variable domain: DGGITQSPKYLFRKEGQNVTLSCEQNLNHDAMYWYRQDPGQGLRLIYYSQIVNDFQKGDIAEGYSVSREKKESFPLTVTSAQKNPTAFYLCASSASTGMIWSYEQYFGPGTRLTVT.